This T cell receptor (beta chain) was documented in a study of OX40 agonist ivuxolimab in advanced cancers. Study observations and caveats: At 0.1 to 3.0 mg/kg and by week 6, clonal expansion occurred in CD4+ and CD8+ blood T cells. Relative to CD4+ cells, CD8+ T cells on average had more expanded clones.

At baseline, cycle 4 day 1, and cycle 7 day 1, blood was sampled. In the case of this clone: As yet, its antigen is unknown.

Data came from immunoSEQ multiplex PCR; TCRdb stores just in-frame clones and leaves some out. The sample carries 50,000 to 75,000 clones, less than 90% recorded once. This specimen was CD4+ or CD8+ T cells sorted from blood, taken in a trial of the OX40 agonist ivuxolimab. The clonotype originates from an adult with an advanced solid tumor such as melanoma, head and neck, liver or kidney cancer.

The CDR3: CASSRDSFQETQYF. CDR3 nucleotides: TGTGCCAGTAGTCGGGACAGCTTCCAAGAGACCCAGTACTTC. The genes are TRBV19 and TRBJ2-5; TRBD1 agrees at 7 bases. Trimming at V came to 5 bases and at J to 1 base, leaving 4 bases not matched to a gene. CDR1 is LNHDA and CDR2 is SQIVND in the germline V gene (reference sequence). This CDR3 spans 14 amino acids. Full variable domain (outside the CDR3, taken from reference TRBV19 and TRBJ2-5): DGGITQSPKYLFRKEGQNVTLSCEQNLNHDAMYWYRQDPGQGLRLIYYSQIVNDFQKGDIAEGYSVSREKKESFPLTVTSAQKNPTAFYLCASSRDSFQETQYFGPGTRLLVL.